These 30 T cell receptor beta chains came from one sample sequenced in a study of identical twins (dated by TCRdb to between 2015 and 2016). Library preparation employed 5' RACE. These reads were obtained on an Illumina HiSeq 2000. TCRdb reprocessing: public reads trimmed at Q25 with fastp, clones called with MiXCR, in-frame beta chains kept. Each entry is one CDR3 protein sequence, shown with its most common DNA and genes. In this sample the table shows roughly 720,000 distinct CDR3 sequences, 18% of which occur a single time. 10% to 15% of the sample is taken by the ten largest. This sample also appeared in a second study, on T cells expressing NK-cell markers.

The source material was PBMCs. The receptors stem from a woman between 18 and 30 years old in good health.

The table lists this clonotype with a few counts. V usage is TRBV3-1 and J usage is TRBJ2-1; possible D gene TRBD2, 5 bases. This CDR3 is 13 amino acids long. Germline-derived CDR1 and CDR2 are LGHDT and YNNKEL (reference sequence). The V and J ends lost 5 bases and 12 bases respectively, with 17 bases between them. The CDR3 sequence: CASSLPHGIVQFF. The CDR3 coding sequence is TGTGCCAGCAGCTTGCCTCACGGGATTGTGCAGTTCTTC.

This sequence joins TRBV10-2 and TRBJ2-3, with TRBD2 matching over 11 bases. Trimming cost V 4 bases and J 2 bases; bases outside gene matches: 11. The CDR3 contains 18 residues. CDR1 and CDR2 (germline): WSHSY, SAAADI. The CDR3 region is CASSGGRSSGGITDTQYF. Here the CDR3 DNA reads TGCGCCAGCAGTGGAGGGAGGTCTAGCGGGGGGATCACAGATACGCAGTATTTT.

This clonotype was picked up a small number of times. The V gene is TRBV7-9, the J gene TRBJ1-6; D might be TRBD1 (6 bases). This CDR3 region has 17 residues. Germline loops: CDR1 SEHNR, CDR2 FQNEAQ (reference sequence). V dropped 5 bases and J dropped 7 bases, with 21 bases sitting between them. This CDR3 reads CASSRSTGIVKNSPLHF. DNA of the CDR3: TGTGCCAGCAGCCGAAGCACAGGGATAGTTAAGAATTCACCCCTCCACTTT.

The chain links TRBV7-2 to TRBJ1-1; the D is unclear. Trimming removed 8 bases at V and 4 bases at J, with 17 bases between. Germline values: CDR1 SGHTA, CDR2 FQGNSA. This CDR3 is 14 amino acids long. The DNA of the CDR3 is TGTGCCAGCCTCTTAGTGGGTGGGAGCACTGAAGCTTTCTTT. It yields the protein CASLLVGGSTEAFF.

The chain uses TRBV14 and TRBJ2-3; D not resolved. V was cut by 2 bases and J by 4 bases, with 7 bases left in between. The CDR3 contains 13 residues. Germline loops: CDR1 SGHDN, CDR2 FVKESK. The CDR3 region is CASSQTTADTQYF. The CDR3 DNA is TGTGCCAGCAGCCAAACAACCGCAGATACGCAGTATTTT. The full variable domain, its missing parts supplied by reference TRBV14 and TRBJ2-3, is EAGVTQFPSHSVIEKGQTVTLRCDPISGHDNLYWYRRVMGKEIKFLLHFVKESKQDESGMPNNRFLAERTGGTYSTLKVQPAELEDSGVYFCASSQTTADTQYFGPGTRLTVL.

This clonotype was observed at least ten times. V and J are TRBV5-1 and TRBJ1-2; a weak D match, TRBD1 (6 bases). The CDR3 runs 14 residues. The germline V gene encodes CDR1 SGHRS and CDR2 YFSETQ. The V end was cut by 4 bases, the J end by 3 bases, with 13 bases between. CDR3 sequence (DNA): TGCGCCAGCAGCGACATAGCAGGGGACTATGGCTACACCTTC. It specifies CASSDIAGDYGYTF.

This clonotype has a handful of counts. This chain connects TRBV27 to TRBJ2-5; D is possibly TRBD1 or TRBD2 (5 bases each). V was clipped by 3 bases and J by 3 bases, with 8 bases between them. The germline CDR1 and CDR2 sequences are MNHEY and SMNVEV (reference sequence). This CDR3 spans 13 amino acids. The chain's CDR3 is CASSLRDEETQYF. The CDR3 DNA is TGTGCCAGCAGTTTGAGGGACGAAGAGACCCAGTACTTC.

Only a few counts were recorded for this clonotype. The chain uses TRBV14 and TRBJ2-3; a weak D match, TRBD1 (6 bases). V lost 0 bases and J 1 base, leaving 14 bases between the germline ends. Germline CDR1 reads SGHDN; CDR2 reads FVKESK. The CDR3 runs 17 residues. The CDR3 loop reads CASSQDQGFGRTDTQYF. The CDR3 DNA sequence: TGTGCCAGCAGCCAAGACCAGGGGTTCGGGCGCACAGATACGCAGTATTTT.

The rearrangement uses TRBV12-3 or TRBV12-4 and TRBJ2-5; tentatively, D is TRBD1 (5 bases). Trimming stripped 3 bases from V and 5 bases from J, with 13 bases between. The CDR3 runs 14 residues. The CDR3 region is CASSLGRAGETQYF. The CDR3 coding sequence is TGTGCCAGCAGTTTGGGCAGGGCAGGGGAGACCCAGTACTTC.

This clonotype has just a few counts. This chain links TRBV7-8 with TRBJ2-7; a weak D match, TRBD2 (6 bases). The CDR3 covers 15 residues. Per germline, CDR1 SGHVS and CDR2 FQNEAQ. Trimming took off 5 bases at V and 5 bases at J, with 19 bases between the two ends. The CDR3 bases are TGTGCCAGCAGCGCGGGGACCTTGACGACGAACGAGCAGTACTTC. This translates into CASSAGTLTTNEQYF.

This clonotype has a handful of counts. This sequence joins TRBV3-1 and TRBJ2-3; D is ambiguous. CDR3 length equals 15 residues. Germline CDR1 is LGHDT and CDR2 is YNNKEL (reference sequence). The V end was cut by 4 bases, the J end by 2 bases, with 13 bases between. The CDR3 loop is CASSPVVESTDTQYF. CDR3 bases: TGTGCCAGCAGCCCCGTCGTGGAATCCACAGATACGCAGTATTTT.

V gene TRBV5-1 combines with J gene TRBJ1-5; D perhaps matches TRBD1 (6 bases). Germline V gene data show CDR1 as SGHRS and CDR2 as YFSETQ. The CDR3 extends over 15 amino acids. Trimming pared 0 bases from V and 9 bases from J, leaving 16 bases between. The CDR3 DNA reads TGCGCCAGCAGCTTGGCCGGGGGCGGGGGTTGGCCCCAGCATTTT. Its protein is CASSLAGGGGWPQHF.

This clonotype showed up just once. This chain links TRBV7-3 with TRBJ1-2; D not certain. Germline V lookup: CDR1 SGHTA, CDR2 FQGTGA. Trimming pared 4 bases from V and 3 bases from J, leaving 12 bases between. The CDR3 is 14 residues long. CDR3 coding DNA: TGTGCCAGCAGCTCGCTCAGGCGGTACTATGGCTACACCTTC. This sequence encodes CASSSLRRYYGYTF.

This clonotype appeared a few times. The V gene is TRBV5-5, the J gene TRBJ1-5; 7 bases match TRBD1. With V trimmed by 4 bases and J by 0 bases, 10 bases remained unmatched. Germline V gives CDR1 SGHKS, CDR2 YYEKEE (reference sequence). CDR3 size: 17 residues. CDR3: CASSLYTGVVSNQPQHF. The CDR3 nucleotides are TGTGCCAGCAGCCTATATACAGGGGTCGTTAGCAATCAGCCCCAGCATTTT.

The chain uses TRBV10-3 and TRBJ1-5; D remains unclear. Germline CDR1 is ENHRY and CDR2 is SYGVKD. The CDR3 runs to 15 residues. The germline V and J ends were trimmed by 4 bases and 1 base, with 11 bases remaining between them. CDR3 nucleotide sequence: TGTGCCATCAGTGTTCAGGATGGGAGCAATCAGCCCCAGCATTTT. Translation gives CAISVQDGSNQPQHF.

This clonotype has a count of ten or more. V and J are TRBV29-1 and TRBJ1-1; D might be TRBD1 (5 bases). Trimming cost V 5 bases and J 1 base, with 23 bases left between them. Germline-derived CDR1 and CDR2 are SQVTM and ANQGSEA. This CDR3 comprises 17 residues. CDR3 region: CSVYSLRGPGRNTEAFF. The CDR3 coding sequence is TGCAGCGTTTATTCCCTTAGGGGCCCCGGAAGGAACACTGAAGCTTTCTTT. Supplemented by reference TRBV29-1 and TRBJ1-1, the full variable domain reads SAVISQKPSRDICQRGTSLTIQCQVDSQVTMMFWYRQQPGQSLTLIATANQGSEATYESGFVIDKFPISRPNLTFSTLTVSNMSPEDSSIYLCSVYSLRGPGRNTEAFFGQGTRLTVV.

This clonotype appeared a few times. The chain uses TRBV12-3 or TRBV12-4 and TRBJ2-3; no definite D call. CDR3 length: 15 amino acids. V was pared by 4 bases and J by 5 bases, with 16 bases between. The CDR3 reads CASSSTHGVGDTQYF. In DNA, the CDR3 is TGTGCCAGCAGTTCGACCCATGGGGTGGGAGATACGCAGTATTTT.

J is TRBJ2-1 and V is TRBV27, with 7 bases lining up with TRBD2. The junction had 8 bases not matched to a gene; V was cut back by 8 bases and J by 7 bases. CDR1 is MNHEY and CDR2 is SMNVEV in the germline V gene (reference sequence). The CDR3 length is 13 residues. Here the CDR3 DNA reads TGTGCCAGCGGGCTAGCGGCCAGGAATGAGCAGTTCTTC. Translated, it gives CASGLAARNEQFF.

There are a few counts of this clonotype. The rearrangement uses TRBV12-3 or TRBV12-4 and TRBJ2-1; TRBD2 is a possible D gene (7 bases). The ends were cut back, 6 bases at V and 7 bases at J, with 19 bases in the middle. The CDR3 runs to 15 residues. The CDR3 sequence: CASRMGGALRNEQFF. The CDR3 DNA reads as TGTGCCAGCAGGATGGGGGGGGCGCTAAGGAATGAGCAGTTCTTC.

The CDR3: CSVANWGEQYF. The CDR3 DNA sequence: TGCAGCGTTGCTAACTGGGGCGAGCAGTACTTC. The chain is built from TRBV29-1 and TRBJ2-7; no firm D call. Germline V CDR1 and CDR2: SQVTM, ANQGSEA. CDR3 length: 11 residues. V shed 4 bases and J shed 6 bases, with 10 bases lying between them.

Only a few counts were recorded for this clonotype. V is TRBV5-1 and J is TRBJ2-1; 8 nucleotides match TRBD2. The CDR3 has 16 amino acids. Trimming at V came to 0 bases and at J to 6 bases, leaving 8 bases not matched to a gene. Germline lookup yields CDR1 SGHRS and CDR2 YFSETQ. DNA for the CDR3: TGCGCCAGCAGCTTGGCCGGGTCGGGGGGGCCCAATGAGCAGTTCTTC. This translates into CASSLAGSGGPNEQFF.

This clonotype was seen only a few times. The V call is TRBV6-6, the J call TRBJ2-5; tentatively, D is TRBD2 (7 bases). The germline V gene has CDR1 MNHNY and CDR2 SVGAGI (reference sequence). The CDR3 is made up of 13 amino acids. Trimming cost V 10 bases and J 1 base, with 13 bases left between them. The CDR3, as DNA: TGTGCCATAGGAGGGGGGGCCCAAGAGACCCAGTACTTC. It is translated as CAIGGGAQETQYF.

The chain links TRBV6-1 to TRBJ2-1; D not certain. The CDR3 is made up of 13 amino acids. The germline CDR1 and CDR2 sequences are MNHNS and SASEGT. Trimming removed 6 bases at V and 5 bases at J, with 11 bases between. The CDR3 is CASSQARHNEQFF. The CDR3 coding sequence is TGTGCCAGCAGCCAGGCACGACACAATGAGCAGTTCTTC.

This clonotype was seen only a few times. The chain couples TRBV15 to TRBJ2-1; perhaps TRBD2 as D (6 bases). The CDR3 has 16 amino acids. Germline CDR1 is LNHNV and CDR2 is YYDKDF (reference sequence). V was cut by 1 base and J by 0 bases, with 10 bases left in between. CDR3 amino acids: CATSRVRGSSYNEQFF. CDR3 nucleotide sequence: TGTGCCACCAGCAGAGTGCGGGGAAGCTCCTACAATGAGCAGTTCTTC.

The V gene is TRBV7-9, the J gene TRBJ2-1; 12 bases align to TRBD2. The CDR3 contains 16 residues. CDR1 SEHNR and CDR2 FQNEAQ come from the germline V gene (reference sequence). J lost 4 bases, V lost 5 bases, and 6 bases had no gene match. Written as DNA, the CDR3 is TGTGCCAGCAGCCTACTAGCGGGAGGAATGTACAATGAGCAGTTCTTC. Protein product: CASSLLAGGMYNEQFF.

The chain uses TRBV6-1 and TRBJ1-1; D not resolved. The CDR3 sequence is 15 residues long. V was pared by 3 bases and J by 3 bases, with 14 bases between. Germline V gene data show CDR1 as MNHNS and CDR2 as SASEGT. Here the CDR3 DNA reads TGTGCCAGCAGTGAGGGTAGGGCCGAGTACACTGAAGCTTTCTTT. This sequence encodes CASSEGRAEYTEAFF.

At least ten counts were recorded for this clonotype. The chain employs TRBV20-1 and TRBJ1-2; TRBD1 matches 8 bases. CDR1 and CDR2 (germline): DFQATT, SNEGSKA (reference sequence). The CDR3 loop spans 12 amino acids. V lost 2 bases and J lost 5; bases outside the gene matches: 1. DNA for the CDR3: TGCAGTGCTAGACAGGGGGCGTATGGCTACACCTTC. This gives the protein CSARQGAYGYTF.

In this sample, this clonotype turned up a few times. V usage is TRBV6-6 and J usage is TRBJ2-7, with 7 bases aligning to TRBD1. In germline, CDR1 is MNHNY, CDR2 SVGAGI (reference sequence). This CDR3 contains 13 residues. V lost 2 bases and J lost 3; bases outside the gene matches: 1. The CDR3 DNA sequence: TGTGCCAGCAGTTACGACAGGGTCTACGAGCAGTACTTC. The encoded protein is CASSYDRVYEQYF.

This chain connects TRBV30 to TRBJ2-6; D is ambiguous. In germline, CDR1 is GTSNPN, CDR2 SVGIG (reference sequence). The CDR3 extends over 15 amino acids. V lost 1 base and J lost 2, with 9 bases in between. The CDR3 region is CAWSDVHAGANVLTF. Here the CDR3 DNA reads TGTGCCTGGAGTGACGTTCACGCTGGGGCCAACGTCCTGACTTTC.

The sample holds a few counts of this clonotype. The chain employs TRBV27 and TRBJ2-4, with a weak D call TRBD1 (6 bases). The V and J ends lost 0 bases and 2 bases respectively, with 17 bases between them. The CDR3 length is 18 residues. Per the germline V gene, CDR1 is MNHEY and CDR2 is SMNVEV (reference sequence). CDR3 in DNA: TGTGCCAGCAGTTTATCGGGGGCCCCACTAGGGTCCAAAAACATTCAGTACTTC. This encodes CASSLSGAPLGSKNIQYF.